The source of this T cell receptor beta chain is a study of beta chain features in type 1 diabetes. Overall study: Sorted cells numbering over 95,000,000 were examined across all samples.

The authors reverse transcribed all of the isolated RNA, so sequencing captured expressed TCRB transcripts. The repertoire was sequenced with immunoSEQ multiplex PCR; TCRdb's copy has only in-frame clones and lacks some. In the table there are around 500,000 clones, about an eighth of which are singletons. Points from the study as a whole: TCRB CDR3s from Type 1 diabetes patients were moderately but significantly shorter in all four CD4+ subsets. Naive, central memory and regulatory TCRB repertoires appeared more similar among patients than healthy donors.

This clone came up a few times. Its antigen is still unknown. Each population that was sorted was more than 98% pure. The ends were cut back, 5 bases at V and 13 bases at J, with 24 bases in the middle. This CDR3 has 15 residues. Looked up from germline, CDR1 is SGHTA and CDR2 is FQGNSA. The sample was naive CD4+ T cells from blood. The chain carries TRBV7-2 and TRBJ1-5; unclear D gene. The source of this sequence is a woman under 30 in good health. CDR3 bases: TGTGCCAGCAGCCTGCACGGGGATCAATTCGGCGGGCAGCATTTT. Protein sequence: CASSLHGDQFGGQHF.